This TCR beta chain was captured in a study of blood T cell repertoires in COVID-19. Overall study: T cells, B-cell-depleted T cells, or PBMCs provided the cDNA or gDNA that served as material.

Only in-frame clones appear in the TCRdb table, and some are missing; sequencing was by immunoSEQ multiplex PCR. The data show about 98,000 clones, roughly 80% seen once. Sequenced sample: peripheral blood. The sequence was collected from a man aged 70 or older with active or convalescent COVID-19.

The CDR3 DNA sequence: TGCGCCAGCAGCCAAGGCTCCCAGGACTCCTACAATGAGCAGTTCTTC. Translating gives CASSQGSQDSYNEQFF. The rearrangement uses TRBV4-1 and TRBJ2-1; D unclear. Trimming removed 1 base from V and 0 bases from J, with 10 bases in between. Germline V gives CDR1 MGHRA, CDR2 YSYEKL. The CDR3 runs 16 residues.